Sequencing of this T cell receptor beta chain was carried out in a study of T cells in Graves' hyperthyroidism and ophthalmopathy. Points from the study as a whole: Most thyroid clonotypes expanded above 0.001 appeared in blood too. Ophthalmopathy was separated from stable hyperthyroidism by a 13 V-J model.

Concerning this clonotype: Its cognate antigen is unknown.

Patients aged 18 to 65 had newly diagnosed hyperthyroidism lasting under 2 months. PBMCs stemmed from less than 13 ml fresh peripheral blood. This CDR3 contains 15 residues. The germline CDR1 and CDR2 sequences are LNHNV and YYDKDF (reference sequence). Trimming removed 3 bases from V and 1 base from J, with 12 bases in between. Amplified TCR beta CDR3 regions derived from RNA transcripts. Researchers ran a first-round RT-PCR on the TCR CDR3 using the HTBI primer set. TCRdb processed the multiplex PCR reads anew with MiXCR; each CDR3 protein has one entry. Among hundreds of thousands of distinct CDR3 sequences listed, 38% were seen once.

Sequencing was done on a sample of blood. The chain employs TRBV15 and TRBJ1-1; D is possibly TRBD1 (5 bases). The sequence was collected from a man aged 18-30 years with Graves' hyperthyroidism. Written as DNA, the CDR3 is TGTGCCACCAGCAGCTTATGGGGGGGGAACACTGAAGCTTTCTTT. It translates to CATSSLWGGNTEAFF.